The source of this T cell receptor beta chain is a study of vaccination and CD4 T cells after COVID-19. This clonotype was seen a handful of times. Its specificity is unknown. General observations from the study: Looking at convalescent patients, 304 of their 307 vaccine-specific clones were spike mono-reactive. Only relatively few convalescent patients were studied, and early post-infection timepoints were not analyzed.

The Oncomine TCR Beta short-read assay sequenced DNA from cultured CD4+ T cells. TCRdb processed the PCR reads anew with MiXCR; each CDR3 protein has one entry. The sample has about 19,000 distinct CDR3 sequences, around a third seen once. V gave up 6 bases and J gave up 6 bases, with 17 bases separating them. The CDR3 has 14 amino acids. Germline CDR1 is MNHNS and CDR2 is SASEGT. Regarding treatment: roughly ten-day PBMC culture with coronavirus spike peptide pools or control peptides (ViraFEST assay). This sequence originates from a human donor with COVID-19. The specimen sequenced was cultured CD4+ T cells from blood. The chain is built from TRBV6-1 and TRBJ1-1; D call uncertain. The CDR3 DNA sequence: TGTGCCAGCAGATTTACGTCTGATCGGGCTGAAGCTTTCTTT. Its translation: CASRFTSDRAEAFF.